The next 15 T cell receptor beta chains were all read from a single sample in a study of cytomegalovirus exposure and HLA in healthy donors. PCR used 60 Vbeta primers and 13 Jbeta primers. Sequencing used immunoSEQ multiplex PCR; TCRdb keeps in-frame clones, though not all of them. Here the sample spans around 120,000 clones, more than 65% being singletons. Material for sequencing was PBMCs. Source of these receptors: a human donor in good health.

V usage is TRBV4-1 and J usage is TRBJ2-1, with 11 bases matching TRBD2. The germline V gene encodes CDR1 MGHRA and CDR2 YSYEKL. This CDR3 comprises 15 residues. The trim removed 4 bases at V and 4 bases at J, leaving 3 bases unmatched. CDR3 region: CASSPRLAGYNEQFF. DNA for the CDR3: TGCGCCAGCAGCCCGAGACTAGCGGGGTACAATGAGCAGTTCTTC.

This sequence joins TRBV5-1 and TRBJ2-3; D might be TRBD2 (5 bases). Trimming left V 3 bases short and J 2 bases short, with 16 bases between. Germline V gene sequence: CDR1 SGHRS, CDR2 YFSETQ. The CDR3 covers 16 residues. The CDR3 region has the DNA TGCGCCAGCAGCTCTCATCGGGATCCGATCACAGATACGCAGTATTTT. Translating gives CASSSHRDPITDTQYF.

The rearrangement joins TRBV6-5 to TRBJ2-1; maybe TRBD2 (6 bases). This CDR3 has 14 residues. The germline V gene encodes CDR1 MNHEY and CDR2 SVGAGI. With 7 bases removed from V and 7 bases from J, the gap between germline ends came to 17 bases. CDR3 sequence: CASKSGLDINEQFF. CDR3 bases: TGTGCCAGCAAATCGGGACTCGATATAAATGAGCAGTTCTTC.

The rearrangement uses TRBV2 and TRBJ2-4; possibly TRBD2 for D (6 bases). There are 17 residues in the CDR3. Germline V gene data show CDR1 as SNHLY and CDR2 as FYNNEI. The V and J ends lost 1 base and 0 bases respectively, with 13 bases between them. Here the CDR3 DNA reads TGTGCCAGCAGTGAAGATCGGGGGAGTAGAGCCAAAAACATTCAGTACTTC. This sequence encodes CASSEDRGSRAKNIQYF.

This chain uses TRBV5-1 with TRBJ2-7; 7 nucleotides line up with TRBD1. The CDR3 is 14 residues long. V was pared by 4 bases and J by 2 bases, with 6 bases of the junction left unmatched. The germline V gene has CDR1 SGHRS and CDR2 YFSETQ. The DNA of the CDR3 is TGCGCCAGCAGCCAGACAGGGAACCCCTACGAGCAGTACTTC. Its translation is CASSQTGNPYEQYF.

The V call is TRBV13, the J call TRBJ2-1; 8 nucleotides align to TRBD2. Trimming took 1 base from V and 6 from J; bases not matched to a gene: 8. CDR1 PRHDT and CDR2 FYEKMQ come from the germline V gene (reference sequence). This CDR3 is built from 16 residues. In DNA form, the CDR3 reads TGTGCCAGCAGCTTAGTTTCCGGACTAGCCCCCAATGAGCAGTTCTTC. Its protein product is CASSLVSGLAPNEQFF.

The gene calls are TRBV5-1 and TRBJ1-2; maybe TRBD1 (6 bases). The CDR3 has 16 amino acids. The V gene lost 0 bases and the J gene lost 5 bases, with 17 bases spanning the gap. Germline V gene sequence: CDR1 SGHRS, CDR2 YFSETQ. CDR3 amino acids: CASSLEGAGAEYGYTF. CDR3 bases: TGCGCCAGCAGCTTGGAGGGAGCAGGGGCCGAATATGGCTACACCTTC. Using reference TRBV5-1 and TRBJ1-2 for the parts outside the CDR3, the full variable domain is KAGVTQTPRYLIKTRGQQVTLSCSPISGHRSVSWYQQTPGQGLQFLFEYFSETQRNKGNFPGRFSGRQFSNSRSEMNVSTLELGDSALYLCASSLEGAGAEYGYTFGSGTRLTVV.

The chain links TRBV18 to TRBJ2-2; D gene unclear. Germline CDR1 is KGHSH and CDR2 is LQKENI. Trimming shortened V by 5 bases and J by 5 bases, and 9 bases separated the two germline ends. This CDR3 has 13 amino acids. CDR3 nucleotides: TGTGCCAGCTCAGTAGTGGTGACCGGGGAGCTGTTTTTT. Its translation is CASSVVVTGELFF.

The genes are TRBV28 and TRBJ2-1, with 8 nucleotides matching TRBD1. Trimming cost V 4 bases and J 0 bases; bases outside gene matches: 5. The CDR3 extends over 16 amino acids. Germline CDR1 is MDHEN and CDR2 is SYDVKM. The CDR3 here is CASSSAGTGSYNEQFF. The CDR3 nucleotides are TGTGCCAGCAGTTCTGCCGGGACAGGCTCCTACAATGAGCAGTTCTTC.

This chain links TRBV11-3 with TRBJ2-7, with D possibly being TRBD2 (5 bases). Germline CDR1 reads SGHNT; CDR2 reads YENEEA. This CDR3 comprises 13 residues. V was trimmed by 3 bases and J by 6 bases, leaving 12 bases between them. CDR3 residues: CASSFQEGFEQYF. For the CDR3, the DNA is TGTGCCAGCAGCTTTCAAGAGGGTTTCGAGCAGTACTTC.

DNA of the CDR3: TGTGCCAGTAGCAATGCGGGTTTCGGGGCCAACGTCCTGACTTTC. Encoded protein: CASSNAGFGANVLTF. The chain has TRBV19 and TRBJ2-6; weak D call: TRBD2 (5 bases). Germline V CDR1 and CDR2: LNHDA, SQIVND (reference sequence). V was pared by 6 bases and J by 4 bases, with 13 bases between. There are 15 residues in the CDR3.

The chain combines TRBV6-1 with TRBJ1-1, with a possible D match to TRBD1 (6 bases). Trimming took off 4 bases at V and 3 bases at J, with 15 bases between the two ends. The germline V gene has CDR1 MNHNS and CDR2 SASEGT. This CDR3 spans 15 amino acids. The CDR3 DNA reads as TGTGCCAGCAGTGGTGGGGGGGCCGGGGACACTGAAGCTTTCTTT. It encodes CASSGGGAGDTEAFF.

As DNA, the CDR3 is TGTGCCAGCAGCCCTACCGGGACAGGGATCTACGAGCAGTACTTC. This sequence encodes CASSPTGTGIYEQYF. This chain uses TRBV6-1 with TRBJ2-7; TRBD1 agrees at 9 bases. V dropped 6 bases and J dropped 3; count of bases not matched to a gene: 9. The CDR3 is made up of 15 amino acids. Germline values: CDR1 MNHNS, CDR2 SASEGT.

The chain carries TRBV18 and TRBJ1-2, with TRBD1 identical over 9 bases. The junction had 12 bases not matched to a gene; V was cut back by 2 bases and J by 5 bases. From germline, CDR1 is KGHSH and CDR2 LQKENI. The CDR3 has 17 residues. CDR3 nucleotides: TGTGCCAGCTCACCAGCACCCGGGACAGGGAATAGGTATGGCTACACCTTC. Protein product: CASSPAPGTGNRYGYTF. Filled out from reference TRBV18 and TRBJ1-2, the complete variable domain reads NAGVMQNPRHLVRRRGQEARLRCSPMKGHSHVYWYRQLPEEGLKFMVYLQKENIIDESGMPKERFSAEFPKEGPSILRIQQVVRGDSAAYFCASSPAPGTGNRYGYTFGSGTRLTVV.

This clone came up a few times. The V gene is TRBV4-1, the J gene TRBJ2-7; weak D call: TRBD2 (6 bases). The CDR3 totals 16 residues. CDR1 and CDR2 from the germline V gene are MGHRA and YSYEKL. The ends were cut back, 3 bases at V and 6 bases at J, with 21 bases in the middle. The CDR3 DNA reads TGCGCCAGCAGCCAGGAGGGAGGCTTCTTTACGTTCGAGCAGTACTTC. Translation gives CASSQEGGFFTFEQYF.